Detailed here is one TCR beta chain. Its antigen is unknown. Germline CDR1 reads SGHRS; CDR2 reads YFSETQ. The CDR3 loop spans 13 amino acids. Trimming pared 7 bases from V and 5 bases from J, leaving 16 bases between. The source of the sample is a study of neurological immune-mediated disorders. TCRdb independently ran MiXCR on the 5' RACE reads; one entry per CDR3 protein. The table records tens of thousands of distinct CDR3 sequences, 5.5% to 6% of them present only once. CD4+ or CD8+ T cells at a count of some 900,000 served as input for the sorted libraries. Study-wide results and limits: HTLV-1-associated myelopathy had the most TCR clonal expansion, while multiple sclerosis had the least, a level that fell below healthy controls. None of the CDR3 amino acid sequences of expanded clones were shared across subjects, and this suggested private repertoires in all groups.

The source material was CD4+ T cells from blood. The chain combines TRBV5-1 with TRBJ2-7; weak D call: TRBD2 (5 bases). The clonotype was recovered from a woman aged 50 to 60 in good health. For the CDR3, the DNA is TGCGCCAGCCGAGCTAGCCGGAGCAACGAGCAGTACTTC. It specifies CASRASRSNEQYF.